This T cell receptor beta chain comes out of a study of T cell responses to AZD1222 COVID-19 vaccine. General study points: Among spike-specific TCRs, nearly half reportedly target unmutated variant regions. Seropositivity was recorded at baseline in only 6 or 7 AZD1222 recipients.

Profiling relied on immunoSEQ multiplex PCR, and the TCRdb table lists in-frame clones only, not all of them. The data contain 150,000 to 200,000 clones, 92% of them seen just once; the ten biggest clones take up under 1.5%. Germline V gene sequence: CDR1 LGHDT, CDR2 YNNKEL (reference sequence). The ends were cut back, 4 bases at V and 7 bases at J, with 8 bases in the middle. The CDR3 has 13 amino acids. In regard to this clone: Its antigen is unknown.

The TCR comes from an adult who received the AZD1222 COVID-19 vaccine. This material consisted of peripheral blood, taken 28 days after the second AZD1222 dose. The chain has TRBV3-1 (or the pseudogene TRBV3-2) and TRBJ1-6; D unresolved. The CDR3 loop is CASSPEPNSPLHF. Here the CDR3 DNA reads TGTGCCAGCAGCCCCGAACCCAATTCACCCCTCCACTTT.